This T cell receptor beta chain comes out of a study of cytomegalovirus exposure and HLA in healthy donors. Study-level findings and limits: The authors later found TCR association rates varying by HLA locus, with DRB1 most and HLA-C fewest. Accounts indicate the classifier identified cytomegalovirus status with strong specificity and sensitivity. The productive fraction for most TCR beta V segments was about 87% or about 30% in an earlier analysis. Some V segments (TRBV6-2 and TRBV6-3 among them) were excluded as indistinguishable.

Concerning this clone itself: Its matching antigen is unknown. A junction boundary mismatches the germline segment, possibly from a read error.

This PCR relied on a set of 60 Vbeta primers and 13 Jbeta primers. Method: immunoSEQ multiplex PCR; TCRdb's copy keeps in-frame clones and lacks some. This sample's clone table lists 80,000 or so clones. Germline lookup yields CDR1 LNHNV and CDR2 YYDKDF (reference sequence). This CDR3 contains 11 residues. The clonotype originates from a man aged 50-59 years in good health and CMV-seropositive. The J gene is TRBJ1-2, the V gene TRBV15, with TRBD1 as a possible D gene (6 bases). The source material was PBMCs. The CDR3 protein is CATQSGVHIDF. CDR3 nucleotides: TGTGCCACCCAATCAGGGGTCCACATTGACTTC.